Listed here are 27 T cell receptor beta chains from one sample, sequenced in a study of Ad26.COV2.S vaccination and SARS-CoV-2 variants. As for treatment: some 20 received Ad26.COV2.S at low or high dose, single or two shots; a few received placebo; per-sample allocation not given. All samples were drawn on day 63, counting from the first vaccine or placebo injection. TCRdb's table, derived via immunoSEQ multiplex PCR, lists solely in-frame clones and lacks some. In the table there are under 400,000 clones, roughly 84% of which are singletons. Source: peripheral blood, taken in a trial of Ad26.COV2.S vaccine versus placebo. The receptors shown here come from a person between 18 and 65 years old who received the Ad26.COV2.S COVID-19 vaccine or a placebo.

The chain uses TRBV3-1 (or the pseudogene TRBV3-2) and TRBJ2-7; D ambiguous. V was pared by 0 bases and J by 5 bases, with 8 bases between. CDR1 and CDR2 from the germline V gene are LGHDT and YNNKEL (reference sequence). This CDR3 is built from 13 residues. The CDR3 protein is CASSQEARDEQYF. In nucleotides, the CDR3 is TGTGCCAGCAGCCAAGAGGCCCGGGACGAGCAGTACTTC.

This chain joins TRBV5-1 and TRBJ2-7, with 8 nucleotides matching TRBD1. This CDR3 spans 15 amino acids. V trimming: 4 bases; J trimming: 6 bases; junction bases outside the gene matches: 12. CDR1 and CDR2 (germline): SGHRS, YFSETQ. CDR3 in DNA: TGCGCCAGCAGCCGTGGGGACAGGCCTCCGGGCGAGCAGTACTTC. The encoded protein is CASSRGDRPPGEQYF.

Here the CDR3 reads CASSSRAGSYNEQFF. CDR3 sequence (DNA): TGTGCCAGCAGCTCTCGCGCGGGCTCCTACAATGAGCAGTTCTTC. The chain employs TRBV7-6 and TRBJ2-1; perhaps TRBD2 as D (5 bases). The CDR3 has 15 amino acids. The V end was cut by 4 bases, the J end by 0 bases, with 10 bases between. CDR1 is SGHVS, CDR2 FNYEAQ, per germline.

This clone occurred a few times. CDR3 DNA sequence: TGTGCCAGCAGCCCCCGGAGGGGGTACACTGAAGCTTTCTTT. As protein: CASSPRRGYTEAFF. V usage is TRBV5-5 and J usage is TRBJ1-1; the D gene is possibly TRBD1 (6 bases). Germline lookup yields CDR1 SGHKS and CDR2 YYEKEE (reference sequence). With 4 bases removed from V and 3 bases from J, the gap between germline ends came to 13 bases. The CDR3 extends over 14 amino acids.

A remark on this clone: At the DNA level, this CDR3 is encoded by other sequences in the same sample as well. The chain employs TRBV2 and TRBJ2-7; D gene uncertain. Germline V gene data show CDR1 as SNHLY and CDR2 as FYNNEI. Trimming removed 4 bases from V and 2 bases from J, with 6 bases in between. CDR3 length: 12 amino acids. CDR3 sequence: CASSVGPYEQYF. CDR3 sequence (DNA): TGTGCCAGCAGTGTAGGACCCTACGAGCAGTACTTC.

This clone was picked up a small number of times. The chain combines TRBV29-1 with TRBJ1-1; 7 positions agree with TRBD1. The CDR3 contains 13 residues. Germline V gene data show CDR1 as SQVTM and CDR2 as ANQGSEA. After removal of 4 bases from V and 0 bases from J, the junction contained 2 bases not matched to a gene. CDR3 sequence: CSVGGTVNTEAFF. The CDR3 bases are TGCAGCGTTGGCGGGACAGTGAACACTGAAGCTTTCTTT.

The chain is built from TRBV6-1 and TRBJ2-7; D not resolved. V gave up 1 base and J gave up 3 bases, with 7 bases separating them. The CDR3 consists of 13 residues. The V gene's germline CDR1 is MNHNS and CDR2 SASEGT. The CDR3 loop reads CASSEGFGYEQYF. The CDR3 nucleotides read TGTGCCAGCAGTGAAGGGTTTGGCTACGAGCAGTACTTC.

V usage is TRBV4-2 and J usage is TRBJ2-3; TRBD2 agrees at 10 bases. The CDR3 length is 14 residues. V trimming: 1 base; J trimming: 5 bases; junction bases outside the gene matches: 0. Germline V gene lookup returns CDR1 LGHNA and CDR2 YNFKEQ. The chain's CDR3 is CASSQGTSGDTQYF. The DNA for the CDR3 is TGTGCCAGCAGCCAAGGGACTAGCGGAGATACGCAGTATTTT.

The V and J genes are TRBV14 and TRBJ1-4; D remains unclear. The ends were cut back, 3 bases at V and 10 bases at J, with 15 bases in the middle. This CDR3 has 14 amino acids. CDR1 SGHDN and CDR2 FVKESK come from the germline V gene. CDR3: CASSQDVIIGKLFF. The CDR3 nucleotides are TGTGCCAGCAGCCAGGATGTCATTATAGGAAAACTGTTTTTT.

V is TRBV4-1 and J is TRBJ2-3, with D possibly matching TRBD1 (5 bases). The CDR3 runs to 17 residues. Germline-derived CDR1 and CDR2 are MGHRA and YSYEKL. Trimming left V 0 bases short and J 6 bases short, with 19 bases between. The CDR3 DNA reads TGCGCCAGCAGCCAAGATCAGGCGATATTAGGGGATGATACGCAGTATTTT. Its protein product is CASSQDQAILGDDTQYF.

The chain couples TRBV28 to TRBJ1-4; 7 bases match TRBD1. The CDR3 has 15 amino acids. CDR1 and CDR2 from the germline V gene are MDHEN and SYDVKM. The V and J ends lost 2 bases and 5 bases, in that order; junction bases with no gene match: 5. CDR3 residues: CASSLTTGANEKLFF. The CDR3 nucleotides are TGTGCCAGCAGTTTAACCACAGGGGCAAATGAAAAACTGTTTTTT.

The chain uses TRBV24-1 and TRBJ1-5; D unclear. V was trimmed by 7 bases and J by 9 bases, leaving 15 bases between them. This CDR3 spans 13 amino acids. Looked up from germline, CDR1 is KGHDR and CDR2 is SFDVKD. The CDR3 DNA is TGTGCCACCAGCTCAGGATCCGAGGGGCCCCAGCATTTT. Residues: CATSSGSEGPQHF.

Only one count was recorded for this clone. The chain uses TRBV20-1 and TRBJ2-2; D unclear. Trimming left V 3 bases short and J 1 base short, with 9 bases between. CDR1 is DFQATT, CDR2 SNEGSKA, per germline (reference sequence). The CDR3 sequence is 14 residues long. The CDR3 loop is CSASPNRNTGELFF. CDR3 DNA: TGCAGTGCTAGTCCGAACAGGAACACCGGGGAGCTGTTTTTT.

The chain links TRBV5-1 to TRBJ2-6; D perhaps matches TRBD2 (6 bases). The germline V and J ends were trimmed by 3 bases and 0 bases, with 19 bases remaining between them. CDR3 size: 19 residues. Germline V gene data show CDR1 as SGHRS and CDR2 as YFSETQ. CDR3 in amino acids: CASSSMGGNSHSGANVLTF. CDR3 coding DNA: TGCGCCAGCAGCTCGATGGGCGGGAATTCCCACTCTGGGGCCAACGTCCTGACTTTC.

The chain recombines TRBV27 with TRBJ2-7; 7 bases are shared with TRBD1. CDR3 size: 14 residues. With 3 bases clipped from V and 6 bases from J, the junction kept 8 bases outside the gene matches. CDR1 is MNHEY and CDR2 is SMNVEV in the germline V gene (reference sequence). CDR3 in DNA: TGTGCCAGCAGTTTTCTGGACAGGCAAGGCGAGCAGTACTTC. Translated, it gives CASSFLDRQGEQYF.

This clone appeared a few times. The genes are TRBV7-6 and TRBJ1-4, with D possibly matching TRBD1 (6 bases). Germline V lookup: CDR1 SGHVS, CDR2 FNYEAQ. This CDR3 has 16 amino acids. V lost 6 bases to trimming and J lost 7 bases, with 21 bases between them. CDR3 coding DNA: TGTGCCAGCAGTCTAAGCCCGGCAGGGGTCGGTGAAAAACTGTTTTTT. Translated: CASSLSPAGVGEKLFF.

The rearrangement links TRBV12-5 to TRBJ2-7; maybe TRBD2 (7 bases). V was shortened by 7 bases and J by 3 bases, with 13 bases between the two germline ends. The germline V gene has CDR1 LGHNT and CDR2 FRNRAP. CDR3 length: 13 amino acids. The CDR3 loop reads CASALGGRYEQYF. CDR3 DNA: TGTGCTAGTGCCTTGGGGGGGCGCTACGAGCAGTACTTC. The full variable domain, in which reference TRBV12-5 and TRBJ2-7 provide the parts outside the CDR3, is DARVTQTPRHKVTEMGQEVTMRCQPILGHNTVFWYRQTMMQGLELLAYFRNRAPLDDSGMPKDRFSAEMPDATLATLKIQPSEPRDSAVYFCASALGGRYEQYFGPGTRLTVT.

As for this clone: This sample includes further DNA sequences coding for the same CDR3. The chain joins TRBV6-6 to TRBJ1-5; D is ambiguous. Germline values: CDR1 MNHNY, CDR2 SVGAGI (reference sequence). The CDR3 spans 13 residues. V dropped 2 bases and J dropped 0 bases, with 2 bases sitting between them. Here the CDR3 reads CASSYGSNQPQHF. Written as DNA, the CDR3 is TGTGCCAGCAGTTACGGTAGCAATCAGCCCCAGCATTTT.

This chain joins TRBV6-5 and TRBJ2-3, with 7 bases matching TRBD2. CDR1 and CDR2 from the germline V gene are MNHEY and SVGAGI. The CDR3 consists of 15 residues. Trimming at V came to 7 bases and at J to 2 bases, leaving 9 bases not matched to a gene. CDR3 residues: CASTLASGHTDTQYF. CDR3 in DNA: TGTGCCAGCACCCTGGCTAGCGGACACACAGATACGCAGTATTTT.

This clone was observed once. The chain joins TRBV7-2 to TRBJ1-4, with D tentatively TRBD1 (5 bases). The CDR3 length is 15 residues. In germline, CDR1 is SGHTA, CDR2 FQGNSA. V shed 5 bases and J shed 7 bases, with 17 bases lying between them. CDR3 loop: CASSKSPGWGEKLFF. CDR3 coding DNA: TGTGCCAGCAGCAAATCCCCAGGGTGGGGTGAAAAACTGTTTTTT.

V gene TRBV3-1 (or the pseudogene TRBV3-2) combines with J gene TRBJ2-1; a weak D match, TRBD1 (6 bases). The CDR3 has 13 amino acids. Germline CDR1 LGHDT, CDR2 YNNKEL (reference sequence). The germline V and J ends were trimmed by 1 base and 8 bases, with 9 bases remaining between them. CDR3 residues: CASSQVWGHEQFF. CDR3 nucleotides: TGTGCCAGCAGCCAAGTTTGGGGGCATGAGCAGTTCTTC.

This chain uses TRBV5-1 with TRBJ2-5; D could derive from TRBD1 or TRBD2 (5 bases each). Deletions cut 2 bases from V and 5 bases from J, with 10 bases between. The CDR3 is 13 amino acids. Germline CDR1 SGHRS, CDR2 YFSETQ. The CDR3 reads CASSFSREETQYF. DNA of the CDR3: TGCGCCAGCAGCTTCAGCAGGGAGGAGACCCAGTACTTC. The full variable domain, completed using reference TRBV5-1 and TRBJ2-5, is KAGVTQTPRYLIKTRGQQVTLSCSPISGHRSVSWYQQTPGQGLQFLFEYFSETQRNKGNFPGRFSGRQFSNSRSEMNVSTLELGDSALYLCASSFSREETQYFGPGTRLLVL.

The genes are TRBV5-1 and TRBJ2-5; the D is unclear. The germline gives CDR1 SGHRS, CDR2 YFSETQ. The germline V and J ends were trimmed by 3 bases and 2 bases, with 11 bases remaining between them. This CDR3 comprises 14 residues. The CDR3 DNA follows: TGCGCCAGCAGCTCGTACAGTATACAAGAGACCCAGTACTTC. The encoded protein is CASSSYSIQETQYF.

The chain combines TRBV4-1 with TRBJ2-5; 8 nucleotides align to TRBD2. The CDR3 loop spans 16 amino acids. CDR1 MGHRA and CDR2 YSYEKL come from the germline V gene. Trimming took 4 bases from V and 2 from J; bases not matched to a gene: 9. The CDR3 nucleotides are TGCGCCAGCAGCCTCCGGAGCGGGGGTCCTCAAGAGACCCAGTACTTC. This translates into CASSLRSGGPQETQYF.

The chain joins TRBV5-5 to TRBJ2-3; no firm D call. The CDR3 has 15 amino acids. Per the germline V gene, CDR1 is SGHKS and CDR2 is YYEKEE (reference sequence). V lost 2 bases to trimming and J lost 5 bases, with 15 bases between them. This chain's CDR3 is CASSFPRSNRDTQYF. The DNA of the CDR3 is TGTGCCAGCAGCTTTCCTCGATCCAACAGAGATACGCAGTATTTT.

This clone has a single count. The V gene is TRBV24-1, the J gene TRBJ1-5, with a tentative D call TRBD1 (6 bases). The CDR3 has 14 amino acids. Trimming took 6 bases from V and 7 from J, leaving 15 bases between them. Germline-derived CDR1 and CDR2 are KGHDR and SFDVKD. DNA for the CDR3: TGTGCCACCAGTCGGGCAGGGGAAGGCCAGCCCCAGCATTTT. Translation: CATSRAGEGQPQHF.

This sequence joins TRBV23-1 and TRBJ2-5; TRBD2 agrees at 8 bases. TRBV23-1 belongs to the ORF category, with a function that is uncertain. The CDR3 length is 15 residues. After removal of 7 bases from V and 5 bases from J, the junction contained 12 bases not matched to a gene. CDR3 bases: TGCGCCAGCACCATCTACCCCCGGGGGGGCGAGACCCAGTACTTC. Its protein product is CASTIYPRGGETQYF.